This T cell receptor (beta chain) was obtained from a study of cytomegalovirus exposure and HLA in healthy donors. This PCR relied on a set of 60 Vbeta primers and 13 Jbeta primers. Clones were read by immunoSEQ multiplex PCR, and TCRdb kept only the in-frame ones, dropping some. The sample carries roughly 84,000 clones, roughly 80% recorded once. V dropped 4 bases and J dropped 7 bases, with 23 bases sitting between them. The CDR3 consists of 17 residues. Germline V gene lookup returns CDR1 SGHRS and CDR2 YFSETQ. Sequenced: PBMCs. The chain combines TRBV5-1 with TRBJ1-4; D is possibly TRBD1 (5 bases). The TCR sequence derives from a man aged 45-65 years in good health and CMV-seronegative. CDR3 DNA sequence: TGCGCCAGCAGCCCTTACCCCGACAGTAGGCAAGGTGAAAAACTGTTTTTT. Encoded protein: CASSPYPDSRQGEKLFF.